This T cell receptor (beta chain) was retrieved from a study of T cell changes during pregnancy in multiple sclerosis. Profiled with immunoSEQ multiplex PCR; TCRdb holds only in-frame clones, not every one. Here the sample spans roughly 41,000 clones, more than 75% being singletons. Germline CDR1 is MNHNS and CDR2 is SASEGT. The CDR3 is 15 residues long. Trimming cost V 0 bases and J 5 bases; bases outside gene matches: 2. This chain links TRBV6-1 with TRBJ2-1, with 9 positions matching TRBD2. The receptor was isolated from a female donor with multiple sclerosis, enrolled in a pregnancy study. The sequences come from CD8+ T cells from peripheral blood mononuclear cells, collected in the third trimester of pregnancy. This chain's CDR3 is CASSEARGGHNEQFF. CDR3 in DNA: TGTGCCAGCAGTGAAGCGCGGGGGGGCCACAATGAGCAGTTCTTC.